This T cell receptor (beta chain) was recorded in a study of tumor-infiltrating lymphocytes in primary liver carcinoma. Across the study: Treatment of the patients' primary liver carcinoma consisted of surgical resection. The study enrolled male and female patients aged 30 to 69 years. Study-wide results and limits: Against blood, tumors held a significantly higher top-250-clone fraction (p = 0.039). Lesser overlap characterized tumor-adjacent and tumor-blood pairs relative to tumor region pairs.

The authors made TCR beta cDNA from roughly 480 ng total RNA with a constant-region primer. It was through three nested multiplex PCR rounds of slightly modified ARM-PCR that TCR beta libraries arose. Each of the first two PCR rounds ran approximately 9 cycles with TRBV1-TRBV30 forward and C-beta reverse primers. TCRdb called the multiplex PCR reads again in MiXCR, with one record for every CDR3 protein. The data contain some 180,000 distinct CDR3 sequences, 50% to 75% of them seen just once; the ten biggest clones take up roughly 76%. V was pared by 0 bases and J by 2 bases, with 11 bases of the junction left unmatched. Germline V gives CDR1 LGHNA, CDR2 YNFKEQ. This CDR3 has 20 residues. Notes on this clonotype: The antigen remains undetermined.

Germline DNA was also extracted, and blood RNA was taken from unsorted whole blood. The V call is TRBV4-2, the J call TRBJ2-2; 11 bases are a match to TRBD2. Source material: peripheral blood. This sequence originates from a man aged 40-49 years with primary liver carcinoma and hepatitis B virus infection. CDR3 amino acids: CASSQDRPGTSGHNTGELFF. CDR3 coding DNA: TGTGCCAGCAGCCAAGATCGCCCCGGGACTAGCGGCCACAACACCGGGGAGCTGTTTTTT.